A selection of T cell receptor beta chains follows, all from one sample in a study of blood T cell repertoires in COVID-19. Sequencing used immunoSEQ multiplex PCR; TCRdb keeps in-frame clones, though not all of them. In the table there are under 40,000 clones, approximately 87% of which are singletons. Sample: peripheral blood. Every receptor here comes from a man older than 75 with active COVID-19. Each CDR3 is given without its conserved first and last residue. A D gene is named only where the DNA matches it firmly. Not all rows give a size; the values are once, few, many and, for expanded clones, a class.

CDR3 length: 14; D gene: NA; J gene: TRBJ2-2; clone size: NA; V gene: TRBV5-1; CDR3 protein: ASTQTPGQNTGELF
CDR3 length: 13; D gene: TRBD2; J gene: TRBJ2-1; clone size: NA; V gene: TRBV7-6; CDR3 protein: ASSLTSGGYNEQF
CDR3 length: 15; D gene: TRBD1; J gene: TRBJ2-2; clone size: NA; V gene: TRBV4-1; CDR3 protein: ASSQDQGGVKRGELF
CDR3 length: 13; D gene: TRBD2; J gene: TRBJ2-3; clone size: NA; V gene: TRBV5-1; CDR3 protein: ASSLNLAGPDTQY
CDR3 length: 12; D gene: TRBD1; J gene: TRBJ2-7; clone size: NA; V gene: TRBV28; CDR3 protein: ASKVDRGLYEQY
CDR3 length: 10; D gene: NA; J gene: TRBJ2-5; clone size: NA; V gene: TRBV29-1; CDR3 protein: SVAANQETQY
CDR3 length: 10; D gene: NA; J gene: TRBJ2-7; clone size: NA; V gene: TRBV6-6; CDR3 protein: ASTDSPYEQY
CDR3 length: 13; D gene: NA; J gene: TRBJ2-3; clone size: NA; V gene: TRBV19; CDR3 protein: ASSATVGFTDTQY
CDR3 length: 13; D gene: NA; J gene: TRBJ1-5; clone size: NA; V gene: TRBV28; CDR3 protein: ASRGGRGGNQPQH
CDR3 length: 14; D gene: NA; J gene: TRBJ1-5; clone size: NA; V gene: TRBV9; CDR3 protein: ASSAGGASSNQPQH
CDR3 length: 14; D gene: TRBD2; J gene: TRBJ2-7; clone size: NA; V gene: TRBV12-5; CDR3 protein: ASGSTSGKGTYEQY
CDR3 length: 13; D gene: TRBD1; J gene: TRBJ1-6; clone size: once; V gene: TRBV18; CDR3 protein: ASSLDRGEYSPLH
CDR3 length: 12; D gene: NA; J gene: TRBJ1-1; clone size: NA; V gene: TRBV2; CDR3 protein: ASSETRADTEAF
CDR3 length: 12; D gene: NA; J gene: TRBJ2-7; clone size: NA; V gene: TRBV7-2; CDR3 protein: ASSLAVGVYEQY
CDR3 length: 12; D gene: TRBD1; J gene: TRBJ1-5; clone size: NA; V gene: TRBV6-5; CDR3 protein: ASSYRQGNQPQH
CDR3 length: 10; D gene: NA; J gene: TRBJ2-7; clone size: NA; V gene: TRBV7-8; CDR3 protein: ASSLQGYEQY
CDR3 length: 12; D gene: NA; J gene: TRBJ1-4; clone size: NA; V gene: TRBV2; CDR3 protein: ASSEEVTVEKLF
CDR3 length: 13; D gene: TRBD1; J gene: TRBJ2-5; clone size: NA; V gene: TRBV25-1; CDR3 protein: ASRGGQGLLETQY
CDR3 length: 13; D gene: TRBD1; J gene: TRBJ1-4; clone size: NA; V gene: TRBV7-2; CDR3 protein: ASSFGQVTNEKLF